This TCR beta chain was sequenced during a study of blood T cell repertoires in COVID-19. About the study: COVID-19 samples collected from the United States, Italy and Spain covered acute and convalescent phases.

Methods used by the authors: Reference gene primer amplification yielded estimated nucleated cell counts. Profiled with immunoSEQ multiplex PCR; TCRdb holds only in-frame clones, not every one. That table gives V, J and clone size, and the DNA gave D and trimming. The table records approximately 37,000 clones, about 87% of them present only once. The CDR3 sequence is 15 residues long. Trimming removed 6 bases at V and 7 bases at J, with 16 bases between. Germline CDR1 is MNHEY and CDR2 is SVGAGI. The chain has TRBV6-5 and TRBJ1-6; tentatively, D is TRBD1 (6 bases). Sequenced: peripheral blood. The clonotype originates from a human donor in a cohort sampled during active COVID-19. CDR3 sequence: CASRGSTGGNSPLHF. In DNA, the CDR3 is TGTGCCAGCAGGGGGTCGACAGGAGGAAATTCACCCCTCCACTTT.